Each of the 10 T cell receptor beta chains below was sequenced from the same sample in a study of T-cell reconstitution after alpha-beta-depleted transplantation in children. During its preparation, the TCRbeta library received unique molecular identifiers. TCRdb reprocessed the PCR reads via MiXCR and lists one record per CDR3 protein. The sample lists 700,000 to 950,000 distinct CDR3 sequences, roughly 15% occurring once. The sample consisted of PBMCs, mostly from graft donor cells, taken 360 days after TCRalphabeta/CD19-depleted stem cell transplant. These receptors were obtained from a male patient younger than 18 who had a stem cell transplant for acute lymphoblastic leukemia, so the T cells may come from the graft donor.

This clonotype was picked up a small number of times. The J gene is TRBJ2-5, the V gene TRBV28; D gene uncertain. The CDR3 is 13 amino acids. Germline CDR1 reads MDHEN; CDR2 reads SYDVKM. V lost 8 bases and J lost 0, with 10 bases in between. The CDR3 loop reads CASHLADQETQYF. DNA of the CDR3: TGTGCCAGCCATCTCGCAGACCAAGAGACCCAGTACTTC.

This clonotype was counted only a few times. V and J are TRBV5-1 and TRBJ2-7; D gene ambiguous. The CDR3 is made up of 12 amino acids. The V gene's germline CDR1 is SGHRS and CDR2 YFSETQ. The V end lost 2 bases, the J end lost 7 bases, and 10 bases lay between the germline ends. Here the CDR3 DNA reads TGCGCCAGCAGCTTCGAGGTGGGGGAGCAGTACTTC. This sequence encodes CASSFEVGEQYF.

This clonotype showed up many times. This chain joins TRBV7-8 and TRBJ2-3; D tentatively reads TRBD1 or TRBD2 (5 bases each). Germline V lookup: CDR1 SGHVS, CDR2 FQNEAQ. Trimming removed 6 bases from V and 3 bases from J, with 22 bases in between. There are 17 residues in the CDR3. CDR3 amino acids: CASRSLGPAVLTDTQYF. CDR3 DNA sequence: TGTGCCAGCAGAAGCTTGGGGCCAGCGGTTCTTACAGATACGCAGTATTTT. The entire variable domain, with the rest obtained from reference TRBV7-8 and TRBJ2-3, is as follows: GAGVSQSPRYKVAKRGQDVALRCDPISGHVSLFWYQQALGQGPEFLTYFQNEAQLDKSGLPSDRFFAERPEGSVSTLKIQRTQQEDSAVYLCASRSLGPAVLTDTQYFGPGTRLTVL.

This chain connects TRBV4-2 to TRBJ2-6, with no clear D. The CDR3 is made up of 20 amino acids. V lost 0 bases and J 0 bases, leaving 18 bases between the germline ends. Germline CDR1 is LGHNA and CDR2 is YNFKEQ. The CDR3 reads CASSQEVPQGLSSGANVLTF. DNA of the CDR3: TGTGCCAGCAGCCAAGAGGTCCCCCAAGGTTTAAGCTCTGGGGCCAACGTCCTGACTTTC.

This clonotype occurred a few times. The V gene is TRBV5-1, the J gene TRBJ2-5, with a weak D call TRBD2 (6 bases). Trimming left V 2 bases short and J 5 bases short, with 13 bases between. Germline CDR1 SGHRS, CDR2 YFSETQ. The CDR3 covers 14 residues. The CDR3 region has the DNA TGCGCCAGCAGCTTTAACCGGGAGAGGGAGACCCAGTACTTC. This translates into CASSFNRERETQYF.

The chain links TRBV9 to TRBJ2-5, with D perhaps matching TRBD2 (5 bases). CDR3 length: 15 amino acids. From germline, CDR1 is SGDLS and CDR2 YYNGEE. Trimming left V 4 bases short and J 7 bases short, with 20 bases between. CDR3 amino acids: CASSMLGSGLGTQYF. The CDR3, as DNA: TGTGCCAGCAGCATGCTAGGGAGCGGTTTGGGGACCCAGTACTTC.

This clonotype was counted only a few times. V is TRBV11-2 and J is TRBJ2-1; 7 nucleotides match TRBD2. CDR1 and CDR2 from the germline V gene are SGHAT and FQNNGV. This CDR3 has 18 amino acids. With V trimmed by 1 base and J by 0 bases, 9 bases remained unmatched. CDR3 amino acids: CASSLVSSGGSSYNEQFF. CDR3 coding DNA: TGTGCCAGCAGCTTAGTTTCTAGCGGAGGGAGCTCCTACAATGAGCAGTTCTTC.

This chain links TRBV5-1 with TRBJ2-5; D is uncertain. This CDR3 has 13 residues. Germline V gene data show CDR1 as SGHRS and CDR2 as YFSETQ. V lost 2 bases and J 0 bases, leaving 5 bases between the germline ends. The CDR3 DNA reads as TGCGCCAGCAGCTTATTTGACCAAGAGACCCAGTACTTC. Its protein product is CASSLFDQETQYF.

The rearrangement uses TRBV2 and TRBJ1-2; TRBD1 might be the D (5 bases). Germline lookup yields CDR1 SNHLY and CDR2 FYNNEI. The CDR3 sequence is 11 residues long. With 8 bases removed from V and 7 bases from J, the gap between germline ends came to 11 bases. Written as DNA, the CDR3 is TGTGCCAGCCCCGGGGGAGGTGGCTACACCTTC. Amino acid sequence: CASPGGGGYTF.

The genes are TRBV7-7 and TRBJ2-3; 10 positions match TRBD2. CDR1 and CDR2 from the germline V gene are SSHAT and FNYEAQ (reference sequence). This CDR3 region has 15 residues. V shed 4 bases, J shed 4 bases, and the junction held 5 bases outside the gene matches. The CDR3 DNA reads TGTGCCAGCAGCTATTCAGCGGGAGGGCCAGATACGCAGTATTTT. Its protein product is CASSYSAGGPDTQYF.